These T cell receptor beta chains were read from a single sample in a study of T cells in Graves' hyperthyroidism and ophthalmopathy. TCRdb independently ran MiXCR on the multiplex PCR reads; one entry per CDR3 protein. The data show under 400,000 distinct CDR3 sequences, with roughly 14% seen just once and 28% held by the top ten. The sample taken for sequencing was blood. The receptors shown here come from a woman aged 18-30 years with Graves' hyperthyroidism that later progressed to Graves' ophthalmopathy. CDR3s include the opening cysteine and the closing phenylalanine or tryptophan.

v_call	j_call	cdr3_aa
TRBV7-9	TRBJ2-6	CASSSVWAGANVLTF
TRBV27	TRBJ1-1	CASSPPLGTNTEAFF
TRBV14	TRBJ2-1	CASSRTFTEQFF
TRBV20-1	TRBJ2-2	CSAAGTRNTGELFF
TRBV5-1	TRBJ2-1	CASSPGGTSVKNEQFF
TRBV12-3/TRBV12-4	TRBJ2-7	CASSFGGSPYEQYF
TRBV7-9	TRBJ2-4	CASSVLQGNKNIQYF
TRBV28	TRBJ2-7	CASSPSRTPLVEQYF
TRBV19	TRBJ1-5	CASSVLTGLYSNQPQHF
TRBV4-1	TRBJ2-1	CASSQVDLGLAFSGEQFF
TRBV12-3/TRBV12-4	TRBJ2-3	CASSLPGGGGRGDTQYF
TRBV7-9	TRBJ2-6	CASSLEGGIGANVLTF
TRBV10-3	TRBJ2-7	CAIRPFLSDEQYF
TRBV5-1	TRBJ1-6	CASSLGRDYNSPLHF
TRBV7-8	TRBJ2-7	CASSLGLGQGFREQYF
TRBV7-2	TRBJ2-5	CASSLEVWETQYF
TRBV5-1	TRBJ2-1	CASSAEFDEQFF
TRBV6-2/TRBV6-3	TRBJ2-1	CTSSIAGGRYNEQFF
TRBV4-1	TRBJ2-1	CASSQGVSSSYNEQFF
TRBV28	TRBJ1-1	CASSRGGGSGVSEAFF